These 16 T cell receptor beta chains were sequenced from one sample in a study of blood T cell repertoires in COVID-19. Clones were sequenced by immunoSEQ multiplex PCR, and TCRdb holds only the in-frame ones, with some missing. The sample records some 290,000 clones, 80% to 85% being singletons. The sequenced material came from peripheral blood. The receptors were sampled from a woman aged 55-75 years with active or convalescent COVID-19.

Here the CDR3 reads CASSVDREAFF. The CDR3 nucleotides read TGTGCCAGCAGCGTCGACAGGGAAGCTTTCTTT. This rearrangement joins TRBV6-2 or TRBV6-3 to TRBJ1-1; tentative D call: TRBD1 (6 bases). V gave up 6 bases and J gave up 8 bases, with 10 bases separating them. CDR1 MNHEY and CDR2 SVGEGT come from the germline V gene. The CDR3 is 11 residues long.

The rearrangement links TRBV29-1 to TRBJ1-4; 7 nucleotides align to TRBD1. Germline CDR1 and CDR2: SQVTM and ANQGSEA. This CDR3 spans 14 amino acids. CDR3 sequence (DNA): TGCAGTGGGAAGGGGGCAGGGCAATTTGAAAAACTGTTTTTT. Its translation is CSGKGAGQFEKLFF.

The chain uses TRBV30 and TRBJ2-3, with 15 bases aligning to TRBD2. The CDR3 loop spans 19 amino acids. Germline-derived CDR1 and CDR2 are GTSNPN and SVGIG (reference sequence). Trimming removed 2 bases from V and 5 bases from J; junction bases left unmatched: 14. CDR3 sequence (DNA): TGTGCCTGGAGTCAACCCCGGACTAGCGGGGGGGCCTGGGGAGATACGCAGTATTTT. This translates into CAWSQPRTSGGAWGDTQYF.

In its sample, this clone was seen many times. The V call is TRBV3-1 (or the pseudogene TRBV3-2), the J call TRBJ1-6, with D unresolved. The CDR3 extends over 14 amino acids. V was cut by 0 bases and J by 3 bases, with 3 bases left in between. Per the germline V gene, CDR1 is LGHDT and CDR2 is YNNKEL (reference sequence). This CDR3 reads CASSQDNYNSPLHF. CDR3 bases: TGTGCCAGCAGCCAAGACAACTATAATTCACCCCTCCACTTT.

This clone occurred a few times. This chain joins TRBV6-1 and TRBJ1-3, with D tentatively TRBD1 (6 bases). The CDR3 has 15 amino acids. The V and J ends lost 2 bases and 4 bases respectively, with 12 bases between them. CDR1 and CDR2 (germline): MNHNS, SASEGT. The CDR3 region has the DNA TGTGCCAGCAGTGAATGGGGGCCGGGCGGAAACACCATATATTTT. Its translation is CASSEWGPGGNTIYF.

This rearrangement joins TRBV27 to TRBJ2-7; TRBD1 might be the D (6 bases). The germline V gene has CDR1 MNHEY and CDR2 SMNVEV (reference sequence). V lost 4 bases and J lost 5, with 24 bases in between. The CDR3 runs to 17 residues. CDR3 sequence: CASSSTFRNRVSNEQYF. In DNA, the CDR3 is TGTGCCAGCAGTTCCACCTTCCGGAACAGGGTGTCAAACGAGCAGTACTTC.

Here the CDR3 reads CAISDDRGPNGYTF. The CDR3, as DNA: TGTGCCATCAGTGACGACAGGGGGCCCAATGGCTACACCTTC. The V gene is TRBV10-3, the J gene TRBJ1-2; TRBD1 agrees at 10 bases. V was pared by 3 bases and J by 6 bases, with 4 bases of the junction left unmatched. CDR1 is ENHRY and CDR2 is SYGVKD in the germline V gene. This CDR3 has 14 residues.

The chain joins TRBV4-3 to TRBJ1-2, with D possibly matching TRBD1 (6 bases). CDR3 size: 15 residues. Germline loops: CDR1 LGHNA, CDR2 YSLEER. Trimming pared 0 bases from V and 5 bases from J, leaving 13 bases between. CDR3 nucleotide sequence: TGCGCCAGCAGCCAAGAGGCCACAGGGCATTATGGCTACACCTTC. Translation gives CASSQEATGHYGYTF.

The chain employs TRBV3-1 (or the pseudogene TRBV3-2) and TRBJ2-5, with D perhaps TRBD2 (6 bases). Per the germline V gene, CDR1 is LGHDT and CDR2 is YNNKEL (reference sequence). V lost 1 base and J 2 bases, leaving 11 bases between the germline ends. CDR3 length equals 15 residues. CDR3 in DNA: TGTGCCAGCAGCCAAGTTGCCGGGGGTCAAGAGACCCAGTACTTC. Its translation is CASSQVAGGQETQYF.

The genes are TRBV15 and TRBJ2-1, with 11 positions matching TRBD2. The CDR3 extends over 15 amino acids. CDR1 and CDR2 (germline): LNHNV, YYDKDF (reference sequence). The J segment lost 10 bases and the V segment lost 0 bases, leaving 5 bases of the junction unmatched. The CDR3 sequence is CATSRDLAGGGEQFF. Written as DNA, the CDR3 is TGTGCCACCAGCAGAGACCTAGCGGGGGGCGGAGAGCAGTTCTTC.

J is TRBJ1-1 and V is TRBV28; D call uncertain. Germline CDR1 and CDR2: MDHEN and SYDVKM. The V end lost 5 bases, the J end lost 10 bases, and 14 bases lay between the germline ends. The CDR3 extends over 12 amino acids. The CDR3 DNA sequence: TGTGCCAGCAGTCCGCTCCCAGTTGGAGCTTTCTTT. This gives the protein CASSPLPVGAFF.

The J gene is TRBJ2-3, the V gene TRBV19; 9 bases are a match to TRBD1. The trim removed 6 bases at V and 4 bases at J, leaving 8 bases unmatched. Germline V gene data show CDR1 as LNHDA and CDR2 as SQIVND (reference sequence). The CDR3 loop spans 15 amino acids. CDR3 DNA sequence: TGTGCCAGTAGACCGTGGACAGGGGAGCCAGATACGCAGTATTTT. Translation gives CASRPWTGEPDTQYF.

This clone was counted a single time. The chain couples TRBV9 to TRBJ2-3; possibly TRBD1 for D (6 bases). CDR1 is SGDLS and CDR2 is YYNGEE in the germline V gene. V was pared by 0 bases and J by 4 bases, with 12 bases between. The CDR3 runs 15 residues. CDR3 coding DNA: TGTGCCAGCAGCGTAGGAGGGGGTGGACCAGATACGCAGTATTTT. It is translated as CASSVGGGGPDTQYF. Drawing the rest from reference TRBV9 and TRBJ2-3, the complete variable domain is DSGVTQTPKHLITATGQRVTLRCSPRSGDLSVYWYQQSLDQGLQFLIQYYNGEERAKGNILERFSAQQFPDLHSELNLSSLELGDSALYFCASSVGGGGPDTQYFGPGTRLTVL.

V is TRBV7-7 and J is TRBJ2-1; 10 bases line up with TRBD2. The CDR3 spans 16 residues. V lost 3 bases to trimming and J lost 0 bases; unmatched junction nucleotides: 2. CDR1 is SSHAT and CDR2 is FNYEAQ in the germline V gene (reference sequence). This chain's CDR3 is CASSLSGGASYNEQFF. The CDR3 region has the DNA TGTGCCAGCAGCTTGAGCGGGGGGGCCTCCTACAATGAGCAGTTCTTC.

This clone was detected only a few times. This rearrangement joins TRBV9 to TRBJ1-4; a possible D gene is TRBD1 (5 bases). The V end was cut by 3 bases, the J end by 1 base, with 7 bases between. Looked up from germline, CDR1 is SGDLS and CDR2 is YYNGEE. The CDR3 contains 14 residues. This chain's CDR3 is CASSGGETNEKLFF. CDR3 nucleotide sequence: TGTGCCAGCAGCGGGGGGGAAACTAATGAAAAACTGTTTTTT.

This clone is labeled as medium-sized. This chain links TRBV27 with TRBJ1-2; D is possibly TRBD1 (6 bases). Between the trimmed V and J ends, which lost 4 bases and 6 bases, there was a span of 30 bases. There are 19 residues in the CDR3. The V gene's germline CDR1 is MNHEY and CDR2 SMNVEV (reference sequence). CDR3 region: CASSSLNAHGTPLGHGYTF. CDR3 sequence (DNA): TGTGCCAGCAGTTCGCTTAACGCACACGGGACACCCCTAGGGCATGGCTACACCTTC.